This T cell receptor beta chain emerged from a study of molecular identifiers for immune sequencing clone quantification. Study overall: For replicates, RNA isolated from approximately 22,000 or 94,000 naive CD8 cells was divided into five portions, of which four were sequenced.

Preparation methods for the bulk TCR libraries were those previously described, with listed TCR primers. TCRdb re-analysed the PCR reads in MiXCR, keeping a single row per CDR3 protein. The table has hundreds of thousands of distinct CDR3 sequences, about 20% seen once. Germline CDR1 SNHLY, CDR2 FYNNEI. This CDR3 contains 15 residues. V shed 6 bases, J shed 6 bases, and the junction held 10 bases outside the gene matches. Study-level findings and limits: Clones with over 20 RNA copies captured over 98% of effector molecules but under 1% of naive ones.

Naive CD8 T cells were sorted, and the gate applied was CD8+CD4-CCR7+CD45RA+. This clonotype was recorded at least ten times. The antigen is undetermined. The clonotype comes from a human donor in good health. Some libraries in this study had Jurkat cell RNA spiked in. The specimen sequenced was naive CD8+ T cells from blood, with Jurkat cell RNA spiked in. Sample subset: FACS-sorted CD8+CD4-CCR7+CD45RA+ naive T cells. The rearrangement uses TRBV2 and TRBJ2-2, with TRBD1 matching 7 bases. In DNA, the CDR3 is TGTGCCAGCAGAGATGTTACAGGGGTCTCCGGGGAGCTGTTTTTT. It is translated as CASRDVTGVSGELFF.